A single sample is the source of the 26 T cell receptor beta chains below, sequenced in a study of CXCR3-negative and CXCR3-positive naive CD8 T cells. In preparing the TRB cDNA libraries, 5' RACE with UMI labels was used. Reprocessing the 5' RACE reads, TCRdb reports a single entry for every CDR3 protein and omits DNA. This sample carries under 85,000 distinct CDR3 sequences, with 1.5% going to the ten biggest clones. The material sequenced was naive CXCR3- CD8+ T cells from blood. Noted subset: CD45RO-CCR7+CD27+CD95- naive CD8+ T cells lacking CXCR3 (TNR3-). These receptors all come from a human donor in good health. Some clones in this sample may be carry-over from other donors' samples.

The rearrangement links TRBV13 to TRBJ2-5; there is no DNA to check the TCRdb D call of TRBD2. Germline assignment: CDR1 PRHDT and CDR2 FYEKMQ (reference sequence). The CDR3 runs 16 residues. The CDR3 protein is CASSEGWRGNQETQYF. Full variable domain (rest looked up from reference TRBV13 and TRBJ2-5): AAGVIQSPRHLIKEKRETATLKCYPIPRHDTVYWYQQGPGQDPQFLISFYEKMQSDKGSIPDRFSAQQFSDYHSELNMSSLELGDSALYFCASSEGWRGNQETQYFGPGTRLLVL.

This chain uses TRBV7-2 with TRBJ2-3; the D call from TCRdb, TRBD1, cannot be confirmed without DNA. Germline-derived CDR1 and CDR2 are SGHTA and FQGNSA. The CDR3 sequence is 15 residues long. This chain's CDR3 is CASSLDPTDRDTQYF. The full variable domain, its missing parts supplied by reference TRBV7-2 and TRBJ2-3, is GAGVSQSPSNKVTEKGKDVELRCDPISGHTALYWYRQSLGQGLEFLIYFQGNSAPDKSGLPSDRFSAERTGGSVSTLTIQRTQQEDSAVYLCASSLDPTDRDTQYFGPGTRLTVL.

The chain links TRBV19 to TRBJ2-1; TCRdb's D call of TRBD1 is untestable without DNA. This CDR3 is 16 amino acids long. Germline lookup yields CDR1 LNHDA and CDR2 SQIVND (reference sequence). CDR3 residues: CASTPGGVPSYNEQFF.

The rearrangement uses TRBV5-6 and TRBJ2-7. This CDR3 contains 13 residues. Looked up from germline, CDR1 is SGHDT and CDR2 is YYEEEE. This CDR3 reads CASSPRGMVEQYF.

The chain combines TRBV20-1 with TRBJ1-1. The CDR3 runs 13 residues. Germline V gene sequence: CDR1 DFQATT, CDR2 SNEGSKA (reference sequence). CDR3 region: CSATRGEDTEAFF.

The chain carries TRBV7-9 and TRBJ2-7; without DNA, the TCRdb call of TRBD2 cannot be checked. The germline V gene encodes CDR1 SEHNR and CDR2 FQNEAQ (reference sequence). CDR3 length: 16 amino acids. The CDR3 is CASSTPPTGGFYEQYF.

The chain recombines TRBV9 with TRBJ2-1; TCRdb proposes TRBD1, but this gene call is untestable without DNA. The CDR3 runs to 14 residues. Per germline, CDR1 SGDLS and CDR2 YYNGEE. CDR3 region: CASSFTDSWNEQFF. Looking up the rest from reference TRBV9 and TRBJ2-1 gives the full variable domain: DSGVTQTPKHLITATGQRVTLRCSPRSGDLSVYWYQQSLDQGLQFLIQYYNGEERAKGNILERFSAQQFPDLHSELNLSSLELGDSALYFCASSFTDSWNEQFFGPGTRLTVL.

This chain links TRBV12-3 or TRBV12-4 with TRBJ1-2. The CDR3 has 15 amino acids. CDR3 sequence: CASSPPSSANYGYTF.

V gene TRBV4-1 combines with J gene TRBJ2-2. Germline CDR1 is MGHRA and CDR2 is YSYEKL. This CDR3 is 14 amino acids long. The CDR3 loop is CASSQTGTTGELFF.

The chain is built from TRBV29-1 and TRBJ2-7; the TCRdb call, TRBD1, lacks DNA for checking. The germline V gene has CDR1 SQVTM and CDR2 ANQGSEA. The CDR3 covers 12 residues. CDR3: CSAQDGSYEQYF.

V gene TRBV5-5 combines with J gene TRBJ2-1; TCRdb indicates TRBD2, and absent DNA this call remains unverified. Germline V gives CDR1 SGHKS, CDR2 YYEKEE (reference sequence). The CDR3 consists of 13 residues. The CDR3 sequence: CASSPPPANEQFF.

The rearrangement links TRBV6-4 to TRBJ2-3; TCRdb calls TRBD1, which cannot be checked without DNA. The CDR3 spans 14 residues. Germline V lookup: CDR1 MRHNA, CDR2 SNTAGT. The CDR3 loop is CASTPGQGSDTQYF.

The chain joins TRBV12-3 or TRBV12-4 to TRBJ2-1; without DNA, the TCRdb call of TRBD1 cannot be checked. CDR3 size: 16 residues. The chain's CDR3 is CASSLARTGTYNEQFF.

J is TRBJ2-1 and V is TRBV28; with no DNA, the TCRdb D assignment of TRBD2 cannot be verified. The CDR3 spans 16 residues. The germline V gene has CDR1 MDHEN and CDR2 SYDVKM. The CDR3 loop is CASSFWRESGGNEQFF.

The rearrangement uses TRBV28 and TRBJ2-1; TCRdb's D gene call, TRBD2, goes unchecked for lack of DNA. This CDR3 is built from 15 residues. The germline V gene has CDR1 MDHEN and CDR2 SYDVKM. CDR3 region: CASIPGSSVYNEQFF.

The rearrangement joins TRBV10-3 to TRBJ2-3. From germline, CDR1 is ENHRY and CDR2 SYGVKD. The CDR3 sequence is 13 residues long. The CDR3 is CAIFDGSTDTQYF.

V and J are TRBV7-6 and TRBJ1-2; without DNA, the TCRdb call of TRBD1 cannot be checked. This CDR3 region has 16 residues. The germline V gene has CDR1 SGHVS and CDR2 FNYEAQ. The chain's CDR3 is CASRPEPGQGDYGYTF.

The V call is TRBV5-1, the J call TRBJ1-1. The CDR3 totals 14 residues. From germline, CDR1 is SGHRS and CDR2 YFSETQ. This chain's CDR3 is CASSGGSLNTEAFF.

The V call is TRBV4-1, the J call TRBJ2-5; TCRdb returns TRBD1, unconfirmable since there is no DNA. Germline V gene sequence: CDR1 MGHRA, CDR2 YSYEKL. This CDR3 region has 16 residues. CDR3 sequence reads: CASSQLYGAPKETQYF.

The CDR3 sequence: CASSLGGLPHEQYF. V and J are TRBV5-1 and TRBJ2-7. The CDR3 contains 14 residues. Germline V gene data show CDR1 as SGHRS and CDR2 as YFSETQ.

This sequence joins TRBV28 and TRBJ2-2. The CDR3 has 13 amino acids. Germline V lookup: CDR1 MDHEN, CDR2 SYDVKM. The CDR3 here is CASSLGNTGELFF.

CDR3 residues: CASSEALDGSSYNEQFF. The chain combines TRBV2 with TRBJ2-1. The length of the CDR3 is 17 residues. The germline V gene encodes CDR1 SNHLY and CDR2 FYNNEI.

This chain connects TRBV3-1 to TRBJ2-7; as DNA is missing, the TRBD1 call by TCRdb cannot be tested. The CDR3 covers 14 residues. CDR1 LGHDT and CDR2 YNNKEL come from the germline V gene (reference sequence). CDR3 residues: CASSPGQGAEEQYF.

The V and J genes are TRBV29-1 and TRBJ2-1; TCRdb outputs TRBD1, but without DNA this stays unchecked. The CDR3 sequence is 14 residues long. CDR1 and CDR2 (germline): SQVTM, ANQGSEA. CDR3 in amino acids: CSVVGQGPNNEQFF.

This chain links TRBV5-4 with TRBJ2-1; TCRdb reports TRBD2, a call that lacks DNA to check it against. This CDR3 has 13 amino acids. Germline lookup yields CDR1 SGHNT and CDR2 YYREEE (reference sequence). CDR3 in amino acids: CASSFRAGNEQFF.

The chain carries TRBV29-1 and TRBJ2-7. CDR3 length: 11 residues. Germline CDR1 SQVTM, CDR2 ANQGSEA. The CDR3: CSVDTNYEQYF.